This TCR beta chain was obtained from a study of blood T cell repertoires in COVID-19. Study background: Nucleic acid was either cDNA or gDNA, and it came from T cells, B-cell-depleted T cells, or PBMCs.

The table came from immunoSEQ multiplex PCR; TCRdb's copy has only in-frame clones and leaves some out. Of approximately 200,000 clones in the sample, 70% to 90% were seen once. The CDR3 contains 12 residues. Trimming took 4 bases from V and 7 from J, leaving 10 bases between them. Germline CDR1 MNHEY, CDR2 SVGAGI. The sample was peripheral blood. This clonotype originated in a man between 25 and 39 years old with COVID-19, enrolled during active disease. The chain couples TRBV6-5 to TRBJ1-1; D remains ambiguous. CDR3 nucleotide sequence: TGTGCCAGCAGTTCCTTCGGACTTGAAGCTTTCTTT. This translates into CASSSFGLEAFF.